The 30 T cell receptor beta chains given below trace back to one sample, sequenced in a study of breast tumors, draining lymph nodes, adjacent tissues. Axillary draining lymph nodes of breast cancer patients supplied the node samples. TCRdb ran MiXCR on the multiplex PCR reads and lists one entry per CDR3 protein. The sample has about 230,000 distinct CDR3 sequences; 32% are singletons. The sample taken for sequencing was axillary lymph node tissue. All receptors come from a female donor with breast cancer. Some clones in this sample may be carry-over from other donors' samples.

This clonotype ranks as medium-sized. J is TRBJ2-7 and V is TRBV20-1; TRBD2 agrees at 12 bases. Germline loops: CDR1 DFQATT, CDR2 SNEGSKA (reference sequence). The CDR3 totals 14 residues. J lost 3 bases, V lost 5 bases, and 5 bases had no gene match. DNA of the CDR3: TGCAGTGCTCGGACTAGCGGGAAAGGCTACGAGCAGTACTTC. Translation: CSARTSGKGYEQYF.

This clonotype occurred many times. This sequence joins TRBV6-2 or TRBV6-3 and TRBJ2-7; 7 nucleotides match TRBD2. The CDR3 sequence is 17 residues long. Unmatched junction bases numbered 11, after V lost 0 bases and J lost 3 bases. CDR1 and CDR2 from the germline V gene are MNHEY and SVGEGT. This CDR3 is CASSYSRVQLAHYEQYF. For the CDR3, the DNA is TGTGCCAGCAGTTACTCAAGGGTTCAACTAGCGCACTACGAGCAGTACTTC.

The V and J genes are TRBV20-1 and TRBJ1-6; 9 bases fit TRBD1. The junction had 5 bases not matched to a gene; V was cut back by 5 bases and J by 9 bases. The CDR3 length is 13 residues. Germline CDR1 reads DFQATT; CDR2 reads SNEGSKA (reference sequence). This CDR3 is CSAPGTGSSPLHF. The CDR3 DNA reads as TGCAGTGCTCCAGGGACAGGGAGTTCACCCCTCCACTTT.

There are many counts of this clonotype. V gene TRBV5-6 combines with J gene TRBJ2-2; 9 bases match TRBD2. Unmatched junction bases numbered 7, after V lost 5 bases and J lost 5 bases. The CDR3 is 15 amino acids. Germline V gene sequence: CDR1 SGHDT, CDR2 YYEEEE. The CDR3 coding sequence is TGTGCCAGCAGGCAGGGACTAGCCGTAACCGGGGAGCTGTTTTTT. Translated: CASRQGLAVTGELFF.

This clonotype was counted between two and nine times. This chain connects TRBV18 to TRBJ1-1, with TRBD1 as a possible D gene (6 bases). From germline, CDR1 is KGHSH and CDR2 LQKENI. The V end was cut by 9 bases, the J end by 1 base, with 15 bases between. This CDR3 region has 14 residues. The CDR3 here is CASSVGGANTEAFF. CDR3 nucleotides: TGTGCCAGTTCTGTGGGGGGGGCGAACACTGAAGCTTTCTTT.

This clonotype has a handful of counts. The gene calls are TRBV28 and TRBJ1-3, with 9 positions matching TRBD1. Germline V CDR1 and CDR2: MDHEN, SYDVKM. This CDR3 has 17 residues. J was trimmed by 4 bases and V by 5 bases; bases with no gene match: 12. This CDR3 is CASSANTGGAAGNTIYF. Written as DNA, the CDR3 is TGTGCCAGCAGTGCGAATACAGGGGGCGCAGCCGGAAACACCATATATTTT.

As regards this clonotype: The CDR3 carries no conserved terminal phenylalanine or tryptophan, so it likely arises from a read error. No DNA is shown, since the ends of the CDR3 on it are uncertain; the CDR3 is the one TCRdb lists. The rearrangement links TRBV27 to TRBJ1-4; the tabulated D call, TRBD1, remains unverified against the DNA. Per the germline V gene, CDR1 is MNHEY and CDR2 is SMNVEV (reference sequence). From its first to its last residue, the CDR3 has 8 amino acids. This CDR3 reads CASSLPDR.

This clonotype has just one count. The germline gene is not matched at one end of the junction; a read error may be the cause. The chain couples TRBV24-1 to TRBJ2-7, with 8 bases matching TRBD1. CDR3 length: 19 amino acids. Germline-derived CDR1 and CDR2 are KGHDR and SFDVKD. The CDR3 DNA reads TGTGCCACCAGTGATTTGGGGGGCAGGGGGCAAGAAAGCATCGACGAGCAGCACTTC. This translates into CATSDLGGRGQESIDEQHF.

The gene calls are TRBV20-1 and TRBJ1-6; 8 nucleotides align to TRBD1. This CDR3 region has 16 residues. Germline V gene sequence: CDR1 DFQATT, CDR2 SNEGSKA (reference sequence). V gave up 5 bases and J gave up 0 bases; unmatched junction bases: 6. The CDR3 nucleotides read TGCAGTGCTGGGTGGACAGGGAGCTCCTATAATTCACCCCTCCACTTT. It codes for CSAGWTGSSYNSPLHF.

This clonotype was observed at least ten times. The chain joins TRBV5-6 to TRBJ2-5; TRBD2 matches 9 bases. This CDR3 has 15 residues. Germline trimming cut 4 bases from V and 3 bases from J; bases unmatched to any gene: 7. Germline V CDR1 and CDR2: SGHDT, YYEEEE. The CDR3 loop is CASSKRGRAEETQYF. CDR3 nucleotides: TGTGCCAGCAGCAAACGCGGGAGGGCCGAAGAGACCCAGTACTTC. Filled out from reference TRBV5-6 and TRBJ2-5, the complete variable domain reads DAGVTQSPTHLIKTRGQQVTLRCSPKSGHDTVSWYQQALGQGPQFIFQYYEEEERQRGNFPDRFSGHQFPNYSSELNVNALLLGDSALYLCASSKRGRAEETQYFGPGTRLLVL.

The chain employs TRBV27 and TRBJ2-7, with TRBD1 matching over 7 bases. The CDR3 totals 14 residues. CDR1 is MNHEY, CDR2 SMNVEV, per germline (reference sequence). Trimming took 5 bases from V and 2 from J; bases not matched to a gene: 6. The CDR3 protein is CASSERTGAYEQYF. CDR3 nucleotides: TGTGCCAGCAGTGAGCGTACAGGGGCCTACGAGCAGTACTTC.

CDR3 sequence (DNA): TGTGCCATCAATTCTAGCGGGAGTTCCTACGAGCAGTACTTC. Residues: CAINSSGSSYEQYF. The V call is TRBV10-3, the J call TRBJ2-7, with 10 bases aligning to TRBD2. There are 14 residues in the CDR3. The germline V gene has CDR1 ENHRY and CDR2 SYGVKD. Unmatched junction bases numbered 4, after V lost 7 bases and J lost 1 base.

This clonotype was seen many times. The chain couples TRBV5-1 to TRBJ1-4; D gene ambiguous. This CDR3 has 14 amino acids. Per germline, CDR1 SGHRS and CDR2 YFSETQ. V lost 5 bases, J lost 2 bases, and 10 bases lay in between. CDR3 residues: CASRPGFTNEKLFF. The CDR3 region has the DNA TGCGCCAGCAGACCCGGTTTTACTAATGAAAAACTGTTTTTT.

This clonotype was counted at least ten times. This sequence joins TRBV6-2 or TRBV6-3 and TRBJ2-7; either TRBD1 or TRBD2 may fit D (6 bases each). The length of the CDR3 is 15 residues. V gave up 8 bases and J gave up 6 bases, with 23 bases separating them. Germline V lookup: CDR1 MNHEY, CDR2 SVGEGT. The CDR3 DNA reads TGTGCCAGCTCCTCAGGGGCGGGAAACGTCGCCGAGCAGTACTTC. The encoded protein is CASSSGAGNVAEQYF.

V is TRBV10-2 and J is TRBJ2-3, with 10 nucleotides matching TRBD2. The V gene's germline CDR1 is WSHSY and CDR2 SAAADI. The V segment lost 1 base and the J segment 3 bases; nucleotides outside the gene matches: 10. The CDR3 runs 18 residues. CDR3 DNA: TGCGCCAGCAGTGAGTTTGGGGCTAGCGGGAGCGGGACAGATACGCAGTATTTT. Translated, it gives CASSEFGASGSGTDTQYF.

Many counts were recorded for this clonotype. The CDR3 nucleotides read TGCGCCAGCAGCTTGCCCGGGAGGGCCGTGGATACGCAGTATTTT. This sequence encodes CASSLPGRAVDTQYF. The chain couples TRBV5-1 to TRBJ2-3, with 8 bases identical to TRBD2. CDR3 length: 15 residues. The V gene end was trimmed by 1 base and the J gene end by 6 bases; junction bases not matched to a gene: 7. Per the germline V gene, CDR1 is SGHRS and CDR2 is YFSETQ.

This clonotype was observed at least ten times. The chain combines TRBV6-5 with TRBJ1-4; tentative D call: TRBD1 (6 bases). The CDR3 consists of 14 residues. Between the trimmed V and J ends, which lost 6 bases and 8 bases, there was a span of 16 bases. Per germline, CDR1 MNHEY and CDR2 SVGAGI. The CDR3 protein is CASRGGAGEEKLFF. In nucleotides, the CDR3 is TGTGCCAGCAGAGGGGGGGCCGGGGAGGAAAAACTGTTTTTT.

The V call is TRBV6-5, the J call TRBJ2-1; 12 bases agree with TRBD1. Germline CDR1 reads MNHEY; CDR2 reads SVGAGI. The V and J ends lost 6 bases and 12 bases, in that order; junction bases with no gene match: 9. CDR3 length: 14 residues. Written as DNA, the CDR3 is TGTGCCAGCAGGGGGACAGGGGGCACAGATACGCAGTTCTTC. Translation gives CASRGTGGTDTQFF.

The V and J genes are TRBV15 and TRBJ2-6; D is tentatively TRBD1 or TRBD2 (6 bases each). The CDR3 is made up of 16 amino acids. CDR1 and CDR2 (germline): LNHNV, YYDKDF (reference sequence). V lost 3 bases and J lost 5, with 14 bases in between. The CDR3 loop is CATSSFGGRWANVLTF. The CDR3 DNA follows: TGTGCCACCAGCAGTTTTGGGGGGCGCTGGGCCAACGTCCTGACTTTC.

J is TRBJ2-5 and V is TRBV27; tentatively, D is TRBD2 (5 bases). The CDR3 totals 15 residues. Germline CDR1 reads MNHEY; CDR2 reads SMNVEV (reference sequence). V shed 2 bases and J shed 1 base, with 11 bases lying between them. CDR3 residues: CASSLKSLVQETQYF. The CDR3 DNA sequence: TGTGCCAGCAGTTTAAAATCACTAGTCCAAGAGACCCAGTACTTC.

For this clonotype: No conserved phenylalanine or tryptophan is present at the end of the CDR3, so a read error is the likely explanation. The DNA is left out, because the CDR3 cannot be placed on it with certainty; the CDR3 is given as TCRdb lists it. The CDR3 is CASSPPVRG. This rearrangement joins TRBV7-9 to TRBJ2-2; the D call TRBD1 from the table was never checked on the DNA. Germline V gives CDR1 SEHNR, CDR2 FQNEAQ (reference sequence). The CDR3 is 9 amino acids long, termini counted.

The V gene is TRBV9, the J gene TRBJ2-3, with 13 positions matching TRBD2. The CDR3 runs to 15 residues. Germline CDR1 reads SGDLS; CDR2 reads YYNGEE. V dropped 4 bases and J dropped 4; count of bases not matched to a gene: 3. CDR3 DNA sequence: TGTGCCAGCAGCACTAGCGGGAGGGCCCCAGATACGCAGTATTTT. Encoded protein: CASSTSGRAPDTQYF.

This chain connects TRBV28 to TRBJ1-4; D gene unclear. Trimming removed 3 bases from V and 8 bases from J, with 13 bases in between. Looked up from germline, CDR1 is MDHEN and CDR2 is SYDVKM. This CDR3 region has 14 residues. CDR3 in DNA: TGTGCCAGCAGTTTGGGCCCGTCCGAGGAAAAACTGTTTTTT. Protein sequence: CASSLGPSEEKLFF.

This clonotype has ten or more counts. The rearrangement uses TRBV9 and TRBJ2-3, with 7 bases lining up with TRBD1. V lost 3 bases, J lost 2 bases, and 6 bases stayed unmatched. The CDR3 is made up of 15 amino acids. The germline V gene has CDR1 SGDLS and CDR2 YYNGEE. In nucleotides, the CDR3 is TGTGCCAGCAGCGACTTGACAGGGTTCACAGATACGCAGTATTTT. Amino acid sequence: CASSDLTGFTDTQYF.

This clonotype was seen at least ten times. The V and J genes are TRBV6-5 and TRBJ2-7, with 8 bases identical to TRBD2. Trimming took 0 bases from V and 7 from J; bases not matched to a gene: 8. Germline lookup yields CDR1 MNHEY and CDR2 SVGAGI. The CDR3 spans 15 residues. The CDR3 is CASSYSSGTSGEQYF. The DNA of the CDR3 is TGTGCCAGCAGTTACTCGAGCGGGACTAGTGGGGAGCAGTACTTC.

This clonotype appeared many times. The J gene is TRBJ1-6, the V gene TRBV6-2 or TRBV6-3; the D is unclear. CDR1 is MNHEY, CDR2 SVGEGT, per germline. The CDR3 runs 15 residues. The V end lost 0 bases, the J end lost 7 bases, and 10 bases lay between the germline ends. The CDR3 here is CASSYSGRRNSPLHF. The CDR3 bases are TGTGCCAGCAGTTACTCCGGGAGACGGAATTCACCCCTCCACTTT.

The J gene is TRBJ2-2, the V gene TRBV7-9; 8 positions match TRBD2. CDR1 SEHNR and CDR2 FQNEAQ come from the germline V gene (reference sequence). The ends lost 5 bases at V and 7 bases at J; junction bases unmatched: 3. This CDR3 contains 13 residues. Written as DNA, the CDR3 is TGTGCCAGCAGCATGGGGACTAGCGGGGAGCTGTTTTTT. It is translated as CASSMGTSGELFF.

This clonotype occurred many times. This chain links TRBV28 with TRBJ1-2; D might be TRBD1 (5 bases). Trimming stripped 7 bases from V and 2 bases from J, with 8 bases between. The CDR3 consists of 12 residues. Germline CDR1 MDHEN, CDR2 SYDVKM. Written as DNA, the CDR3 is TGTGCCAGCAAGACAGTCAACTATGGCTACACCTTC. It is translated as CASKTVNYGYTF.

Many counts were recorded for this clonotype. V and J are TRBV20-1 and TRBJ2-1; 9 bases map to TRBD2. Germline CDR1 is DFQATT and CDR2 is SNEGSKA (reference sequence). CDR3 length: 13 amino acids. The J segment lost 7 bases and the V segment lost 3 bases, leaving 4 bases of the junction unmatched. CDR3 nucleotides: TGCAGTGCTAGGCGGGAGGGCCGAAATGAGCAGTTCTTC. Translated, it gives CSARREGRNEQFF.

This clonotype was recorded many times. The CDR3 loop reads CASSSGRGGKNEKLFF. The CDR3, as DNA: TGTGCCAGCAGCAGTGGAAGGGGGGGGAAGAATGAAAAACTGTTTTTT. The chain recombines TRBV7-8 with TRBJ1-4, with TRBD1 as a possible D gene (6 bases). Germline lookup yields CDR1 SGHVS and CDR2 FQNEAQ. V lost 5 bases and J 5 bases, leaving 18 bases between the germline ends. This CDR3 spans 16 amino acids.